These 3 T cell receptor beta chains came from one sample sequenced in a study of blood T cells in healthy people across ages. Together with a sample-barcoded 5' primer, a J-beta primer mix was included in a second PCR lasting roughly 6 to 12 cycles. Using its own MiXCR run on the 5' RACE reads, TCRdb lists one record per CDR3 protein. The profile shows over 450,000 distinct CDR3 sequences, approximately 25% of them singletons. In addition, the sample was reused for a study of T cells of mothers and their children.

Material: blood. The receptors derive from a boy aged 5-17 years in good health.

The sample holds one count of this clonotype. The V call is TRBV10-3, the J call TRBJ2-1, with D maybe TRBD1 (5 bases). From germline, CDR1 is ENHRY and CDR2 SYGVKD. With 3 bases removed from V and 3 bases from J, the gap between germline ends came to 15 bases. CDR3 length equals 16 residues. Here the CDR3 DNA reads TGTGCCATCAGTGAAAACGTCGGGCAGGGCTACAATGAGCAGTTCTTC. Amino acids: CAISENVGQGYNEQFF.

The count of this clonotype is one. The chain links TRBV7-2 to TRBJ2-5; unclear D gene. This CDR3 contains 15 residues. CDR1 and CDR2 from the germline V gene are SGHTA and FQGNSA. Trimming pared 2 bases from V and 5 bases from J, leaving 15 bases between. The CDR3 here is CASSLMTAKRETQYF. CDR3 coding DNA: TGTGCCAGCAGCTTAATGACCGCCAAAAGGGAGACCCAGTACTTC.

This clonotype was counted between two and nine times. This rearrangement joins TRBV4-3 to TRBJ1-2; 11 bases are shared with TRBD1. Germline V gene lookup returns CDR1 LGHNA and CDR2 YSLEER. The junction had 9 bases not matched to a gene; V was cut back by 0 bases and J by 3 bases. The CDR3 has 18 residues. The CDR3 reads CASSQDVPGQGAHYGYTF. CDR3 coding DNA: TGCGCCAGCAGCCAAGATGTGCCCGGACAGGGGGCCCACTATGGCTACACCTTC.